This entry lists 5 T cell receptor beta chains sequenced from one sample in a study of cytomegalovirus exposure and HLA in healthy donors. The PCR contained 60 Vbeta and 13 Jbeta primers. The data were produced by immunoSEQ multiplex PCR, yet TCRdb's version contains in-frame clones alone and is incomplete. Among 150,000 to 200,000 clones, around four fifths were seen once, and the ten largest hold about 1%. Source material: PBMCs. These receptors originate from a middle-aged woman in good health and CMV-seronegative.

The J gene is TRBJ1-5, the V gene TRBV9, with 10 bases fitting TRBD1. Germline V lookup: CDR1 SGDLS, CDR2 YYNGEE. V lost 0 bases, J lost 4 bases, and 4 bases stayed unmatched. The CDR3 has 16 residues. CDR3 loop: CASSVGEGQGNQPQHF. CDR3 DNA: TGTGCCAGCAGCGTAGGGGAGGGACAGGGGAATCAGCCCCAGCATTTT.

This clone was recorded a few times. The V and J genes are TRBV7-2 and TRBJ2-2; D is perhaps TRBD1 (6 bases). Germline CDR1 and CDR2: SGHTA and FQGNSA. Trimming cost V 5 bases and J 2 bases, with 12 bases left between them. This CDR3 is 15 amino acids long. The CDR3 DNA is TGTGCCAGCAGCCTCGGACAGCTTAACACCGGGGAGCTGTTTTTT. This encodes CASSLGQLNTGELFF.

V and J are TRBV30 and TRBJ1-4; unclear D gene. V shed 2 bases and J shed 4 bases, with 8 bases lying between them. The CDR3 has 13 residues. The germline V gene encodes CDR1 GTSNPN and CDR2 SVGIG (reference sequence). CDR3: CAWSTYINEKLFF. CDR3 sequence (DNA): TGTGCCTGGAGTACGTACATTAATGAAAAACTGTTTTTT.

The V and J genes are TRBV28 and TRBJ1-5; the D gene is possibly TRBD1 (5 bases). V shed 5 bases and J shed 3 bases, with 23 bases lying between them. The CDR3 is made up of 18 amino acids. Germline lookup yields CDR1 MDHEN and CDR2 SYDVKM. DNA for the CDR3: TGTGCCAGCAGTCTTGGGGGGATCGGACTTTACTCCAATCAGCCCCAGCATTTT. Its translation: CASSLGGIGLYSNQPQHF.

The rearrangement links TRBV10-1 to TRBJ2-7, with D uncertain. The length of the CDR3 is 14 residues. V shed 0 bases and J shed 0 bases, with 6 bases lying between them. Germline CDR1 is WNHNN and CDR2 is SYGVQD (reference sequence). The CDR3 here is CASSESTDSYEQYV. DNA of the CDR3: TGCGCCAGCAGTGAGTCGACGGACTCCTACGAGCAGTACGTC.